This entry concerns a single TCR beta chain. CDR1 is SNHLY, CDR2 FYNNEI, per germline. V lost 8 bases and J 6 bases, leaving 13 bases between the germline ends. CDR3 length: 12 amino acids. This record comes from a study of immune evolution from preneoplasia to lung adenocarcinoma. Sequenced by immunoSEQ multiplex PCR; TCRdb stores in-frame clones only, minus some. The sample holds several thousand clones, almost 80% seen once. V usage is TRBV2 and J usage is TRBJ2-5, with D perhaps TRBD1 or TRBD2 (5 bases each). The sequence was collected from a person in their sixties or seventies with lung adenocarcinoma. The source material was FFPE minimally invasive lung adenocarcinoma tissue. Here the CDR3 reads CASGAGSQTQYF. CDR3 nucleotides: TGTGCCAGCGGGGCGGGTAGTCAGACCCAGTACTTC.